The entry below describes one T cell receptor beta chain. This entry comes from a study of blood T cell repertoires in COVID-19. Study overall: Nucleic acid was either cDNA or gDNA, and it came from T cells, B-cell-depleted T cells, or PBMCs.

CDR1 is SGHDN and CDR2 is FVKESK in the germline V gene. Trimming left V 1 base short and J 6 bases short, with 11 bases between. The CDR3 sequence is 14 residues long. In the authors' workflow: Amplification from reference gene primers served as the basis for estimated nucleated cell counts. Sequenced by immunoSEQ multiplex PCR; TCRdb stores in-frame clones only, minus some. Clonal size and the V and J genes are those of that table, whereas D and trimming came from the DNA. The sample consists of 120,000 or so clones, around three quarters of them appearing once. The J gene is TRBJ2-3, the V gene TRBV14; no reliable D call. The receptor comes from a man in his sixties with active or convalescent COVID-19. The source material was peripheral blood. The CDR3 spells CASSQGLILDTQYF. The CDR3 DNA is TGTGCCAGCAGCCAAGGGCTGATCCTGGATACGCAGTATTTT. The full variable domain, its missing parts supplied by reference TRBV14 and TRBJ2-3, is EAGVTQFPSHSVIEKGQTVTLRCDPISGHDNLYWYRRVMGKEIKFLLHFVKESKQDESGMPNNRFLAERTGGTYSTLKVQPAELEDSGVYFCASSQGLILDTQYFGPGTRLTVL.